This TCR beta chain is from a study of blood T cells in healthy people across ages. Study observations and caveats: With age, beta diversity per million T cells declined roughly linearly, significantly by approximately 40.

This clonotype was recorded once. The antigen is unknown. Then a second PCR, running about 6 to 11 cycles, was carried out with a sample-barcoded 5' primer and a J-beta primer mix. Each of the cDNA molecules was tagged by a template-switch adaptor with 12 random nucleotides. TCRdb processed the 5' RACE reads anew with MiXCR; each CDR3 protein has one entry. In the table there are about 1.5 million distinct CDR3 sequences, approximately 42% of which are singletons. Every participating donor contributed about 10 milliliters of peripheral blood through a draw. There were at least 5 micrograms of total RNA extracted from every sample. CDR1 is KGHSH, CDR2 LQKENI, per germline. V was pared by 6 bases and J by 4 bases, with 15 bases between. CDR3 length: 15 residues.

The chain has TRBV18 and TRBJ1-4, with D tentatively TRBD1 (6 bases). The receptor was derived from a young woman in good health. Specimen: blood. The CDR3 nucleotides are TGTGCCAGCTCCCCGACAGGAGCCTTTAATGAAAAACTGTTTTTT. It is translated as CASSPTGAFNEKLFF. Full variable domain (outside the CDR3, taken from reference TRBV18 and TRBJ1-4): NAGVMQNPRHLVRRRGQEARLRCSPMKGHSHVYWYRQLPEEGLKFMVYLQKENIIDESGMPKERFSAEFPKEGPSILRIQQVVRGDSAAYFCASSPTGAFNEKLFFGSGTQLSVL.